This T cell receptor beta chain was identified during a study of CD4 T cells in lung cancer (dated by TCRdb to 2018 to 2020). With respect to the entire study: In the study, blood T cells from NSCLC patients were screened for responses to candidate mutation-encoded neoepitopes, and neoantigen-specific CD4+ T-cell clones and TCRs were isolated. Tumor and non-adjacent lung tissue came from a handful of patients undergoing curative-intent resections for stage I-III non-small cell lung cancer. Lung adenocarcinoma or squamous cell carcinoma was present in the resected patients, who were aged 60 to 69 at blood donation and were mostly former smokers. Treatments the patients had received before donating blood included platinum chemotherapy, and some of the patients were given nivolumab or pembrolizumab. TCRB deep sequencing tracked the frequency of neoantigen-specific clonotypes in tumor resections, non-adjacent lung and cultured T-cell products. What the authors observed across the whole study: Rather than memory responses to the cancer, some blood-derived responses might reflect cross-reactivity or in vitro priming of naive T cells.

Of note for this clone: Its antigen is unknown. Base qualities were left out, and no much larger clone turns up one base away.

Spanning cysteine to phenylalanine, the CDR3 consists of 14 amino acids. Just the 42-base CDR3 DNA is kept, in frame starting at base 1. As encoded in the germline V gene, CDR1 is MDHEN while CDR2 is SYDVKM. V is cut by 7 bases and J by 2 bases, and the space between the germline ends is 13 bases. Library prep was done by the immunoSEQ multiplex PCR assay. Qiagen DNeasy or QIAamp micro DNA kits were used to isolate DNA, and the Adaptive Biotechnology human TCRB sequencing kit was used to sequence TCRB. An Illumina MiSeq was used to sequence the TCRB libraries. On the authors' methods: TCRB sequence data were analyzed with the kit provider's software, and tumor enrichment of clonotype templates was tested with Fisher's exact test. This is the immuneACCESS table as TCRdb keeps it, with only in-frame sequences that have V and J called. A part of the clones is gone; compared with another copy, unresolved V genes explain less than half, and the rest is unexplained. Clone size and V and J calls were adopted from that table, with D and trimming inferred from the DNA. The sample table lists approximately 10,000 clones, approximately 66% of them with a count of one. The leading ten clones occupy 15% of the sample.

Non-adjacent lung tissue was collected from the same resection as far from the malignant lesion as possible, at a distance of at least 3 cm. Sequenced: normal lung tissue taken away from the tumor. The chain is made from TRBV28 and TRBJ2-3; the D gene is possibly TRBD2, with 5 bases matching. The sequence came from a man in his sixties with non-small cell lung cancer. The CDR3 region has the sequence CASNRPGITDTQYF. In nucleotides, the sequence is TGTGCCAGCAACCGACCGGGAATCACAGATACGCAGTATTTT.